This T cell receptor beta chain was recorded in a study of post-analysis software for immune sequencing data. Study-level information: Included among the disease courses, which were recorded for the cohort, were relapsing-remitting, secondary progressive and progressive-relapsing multiple sclerosis. Study-level results: Under F measure analysis, samples from one preparation batch co-clustered strongly. The study found TRBV5-6, TRBV5-1 and TRBV20-1 among a few TRBV segments more frequent in patients than controls.

Unique molecular identifiers were present in the TCR beta cDNA libraries. cDNA molecules numbering roughly 0.5 million came from approximately 0.91 to 9.4 million T cells. From the PCR reads, TCRdb called clonotypes with MiXCR, one entry per CDR3 protein. The table has roughly 600,000 distinct CDR3 sequences, roughly 45% seen once. In the case of this clonotype: Its specificity is not known.

The germline V gene encodes CDR1 SGHRS and CDR2 YFSETQ. This CDR3 spans 14 amino acids. The V end lost 0 bases, the J end lost 5 bases, and 9 bases lay between the germline ends. What was sequenced was blood. This clonotype originated in a girl between 5 and 17 years old with multiple sclerosis. This rearrangement joins TRBV5-1 to TRBJ2-1, with D tentatively TRBD2 (5 bases). The CDR3 protein is CASSLAKGDNEQFF. CDR3 DNA sequence: TGCGCCAGCAGCTTGGCCAAGGGAGACAATGAGCAGTTCTTC.